A single sample gave rise to the 2 T cell receptor beta chains below, sequenced in a study of cytomegalovirus exposure and HLA in healthy donors. The PCR ran on 60 Vbeta and 13 Jbeta primers. Clones were read by immunoSEQ multiplex PCR, and TCRdb kept only the in-frame ones, dropping some. The sample has over 85,000 clones; 77% are singletons. The sample was PBMCs. The receptor source for this set is a female donor in good health and CMV-seronegative.

V and J are TRBV7-2 and TRBJ2-1, with 13 bases that match TRBD2. The V gene end was trimmed by 5 bases and the J gene end by 9 bases; junction bases not matched to a gene: 7. The CDR3 is made up of 15 amino acids. Germline values: CDR1 SGHTA, CDR2 FQGNSA. CDR3 nucleotide sequence: TGTGCCAGCAGCCCAGGACTAGCGGGAGCGGCTGAGCAGTTCTTC. Translating it yields CASSPGLAGAAEQFF.

The gene calls are TRBV6-6 and TRBJ2-5, with no clear D. The CDR3 contains 15 residues. Deletions cut 2 bases from V and 1 base from J, with 11 bases between. CDR1 is MNHNY, CDR2 SVGAGI, per germline (reference sequence). CDR3 DNA sequence: TGTGCCAGCAGTTACGTGCGAGTATCCCAAGAGACCCAGTACTTC. Amino acids: CASSYVRVSQETQYF.